Listed below are T cell receptor beta chains from one sample, sequenced in a study of blood T cell repertoires in COVID-19. Repertoires were generated with immunoSEQ multiplex PCR, while TCRdb's copy carries only in-frame clones and drops some. This sample has about 260,000 clones; around 88% occur once, and the top ten carry roughly 2%. The sequencing input was PBMCs or T cells enriched from blood (not recorded which). Receptors originate from a woman aged 45-65 years who had recovered from COVID-19. The CDR3 runs from the conserved cysteine through the conserved F or W. Each record gives: CDR3 length, J gene, V gene, D gene, clone size, CDR3 protein, CDR3 DNA. The D gene is left open where the match is weak. Size is omitted from some rows. Given values are once, few, many or a class for expanded clones.

14,TRBJ2-3,TRBV7-9,-,-,CASSYRDLSDTQYF,TGTGCCAGCAGCTACCGGGACTTGTCAGATACGCAGTATTTT
12,TRBJ2-1,TRBV28,-,-,CASSLASFEQFF,TGTGCCAGCAGTTTAGCTAGCTTTGAGCAGTTCTTC
15,TRBJ1-4,TRBV27,-,-,CASSLRQPPWEKLFF,TGTGCCAGCAGTTTACGACAGCCCCCGTGGGAAAAACTGTTTTTT
14,TRBJ2-5,TRBV5-5,TRBD1,once,CASSRKTGGETQYF,TGTGCCAGCAGCCGAAAGACAGGGGGAGAGACCCAGTACTTC
14,TRBJ2-5,TRBV11-3,TRBD1,-,CASSPHRGEETQYF,TGTGCCAGCAGCCCCCACAGGGGAGAGGAGACCCAGTACTTC
13,TRBJ1-5,TRBV19,-,few,CAGGTSGNQPQHF,TGTGCCGGTGGGACATCAGGCAATCAGCCCCAGCATTTT
16,TRBJ2-2,TRBV19,-,-,CASSPRGNKNTGELFF,TGTGCCAGTAGTCCTAGGGGGAACAAGAACACCGGGGAGCTGTTTTTT
16,TRBJ1-6,TRBV4-3,-,-,CASSQVGGAGNSPLHF,TGCGCCAGCAGCCAAGTAGGTGGGGCGGGGAATTCACCCCTCCACTTT
13,TRBJ1-2,TRBV2,-,-,CASSLLQGYGYTF,TGTGCCAGCAGCCTTCTACAGGGATACGGCTACACCTTC
14,TRBJ1-5,TRBV2,-,-,CASSDPGSGGPQHF,TGTGCCAGCAGTGACCCAGGATCCGGGGGGCCCCAGCATTTT
13,TRBJ1-2,TRBV27,-,-,CASGPTGGYGYTF,TGTGCCAGCGGACCGACGGGGGGCTATGGCTACACCTTC
16,TRBJ2-3,TRBV7-6,TRBD2,-,CASSLVSGGGTDTQYF,TGTGCCAGCAGCTTAGTTTCGGGAGGGGGCACAGATACGCAGTATTTT
14,TRBJ1-2,TRBV7-2,-,-,CASSYRTERYGYTF,TGTGCCAGCAGCTACCGGACAGAACGCTATGGCTACACCTTC
15,TRBJ2-2,TRBV10-2,TRBD2,-,CASSSGLAGTGELFF,TGCGCCAGCAGCTCGGGACTAGCGGGTACCGGGGAGCTGTTTTTT
15,TRBJ1-2,TRBV5-4,TRBD1,-,CASSSGQVRGYGYTF,TGTGCCAGCAGCTCCGGACAGGTCCGTGGCTATGGCTACACCTTC
16,TRBJ2-7,TRBV9,-,-,CASSVVRVWPTGEQYF,TGTGCCAGCAGCGTAGTGCGGGTCTGGCCTACTGGTGAGCAGTACTTC
13,TRBJ1-2,TRBV6-5,TRBD1,-,CASSYDRGKGYTF,TGTGCCAGCAGTTACGACAGGGGGAAAGGCTACACCTTC
14,TRBJ2-1,TRBV18,-,-,CASSPEIVYNEQFF,TGTGCCAGCTCACCGGAGATCGTCTACAATGAGCAGTTCTTC
13,TRBJ1-1,TRBV15,TRBD1,-,CATSRDRGTEAFF,TGTGCCACCAGCAGAGACAGGGGGACTGAAGCTTTCTTT
12,TRBJ1-4,TRBV6-5,-,-,CASSRFSGKLFF,TGTGCCAGCAGTCGCTTCTCCGGGAAACTGTTTTTT
18,TRBJ2-5,TRBV4-2,TRBD2,-,CASSPTQRLAGGKETQYF,TGTGCCAGCAGCCCCACCCAGAGACTAGCGGGAGGGAAAGAGACCCAGTACTTC
13,TRBJ1-2,TRBV19,-,-,CASTPIGERGYTF,TGTGCCAGTACCCCTATCGGGGAACGTGGCTACACCTTC
15,TRBJ2-4,TRBV28,-,-,CASALQGGFKNIQYF,TGTGCCAGCGCGTTGCAGGGAGGTTTCAAAAACATTCAGTACTTC
13,TRBJ1-1,TRBV18,-,-,CASSSFDSNEAFF,TGTGCCAGCTCATCCTTCGACAGCAATGAAGCTTTCTTT
19,TRBJ1-6,TRBV5-1,TRBD1,few,CASSLASVRGTGNNSPLHF,TGCGCCAGCAGCTTGGCCTCCGTCCGCGGGACAGGGAACAATTCACCCCTCCACTTT
16,TRBJ2-3,TRBV7-6,TRBD2,-,CASSLLSRGGSDTQYF,TGTGCCAGCAGCTTACTGTCGCGGGGGGGCTCAGATACGCAGTATTTT